The rows below give T cell receptor beta chains drawn from one sample of a study of CD8+CD57+ T cells in acquired aplastic anemia. MiXCR, applied by TCRdb to the reads, yields one record per CDR3 protein. Of hundreds of thousands of distinct CDR3 sequences in the sample, under 40% were seen once. The material sequenced was sorted CD4+, CD8+, or CD8+CD57+ T cells (not recorded which) from PBMCs. Receptor source: a human donor with aplastic anemia. Both conserved end residues are part of each CDR3. D genes are given only for firm matches. Clone size is not always given. Where it is, it says once, few, many or a class for expanded clones.

j_call clone_size d_call v_call cdr3_aa cdr3_nt
TRBJ2-5 - - TRBV5-1 CASIFGETQYF TGCGCCAGCATCTTCGGGGAGACCCAGTACTTC
TRBJ1-3 - - TRBV10-3 CAISGSLSGNTIYF TGTGCCATCAGTGGCAGCCTCTCTGGAAACACCATATATTTT
TRBJ2-7 many - TRBV19 CASTVGGDEQYF TGTGCCAGTACGGTCGGGGGCGACGAGCAGTACTTC
TRBJ2-5 few - TRBV5-1 CASSPQGAWETQYF TGCGCCAGCAGCCCTCAAGGGGCGTGGGAGACCCAGTACTTC
TRBJ2-7 many - TRBV4-3 CASSQEGTLEQYF TGCGCCAGCAGCCAAGAAGGGACTCTCGAGCAGTACTTC
TRBJ1-6 - TRBD1 TRBV15 CATSSWSGGNSPLHF TGTGCCACCAGCAGCTGGTCAGGGGGCAATTCACCCCTCCACTTT
TRBJ1-5 many TRBD1 TRBV20-1 CSARGRQGLNQPQHF TGCAGTGCTAGGGGCCGACAGGGGCTCAATCAGCCCCAGCATTTT
TRBJ2-7 - TRBD1 TRBV20-1 CSATRTGILSEQYF TGCAGTGCTACCCGGACAGGGATCTTAAGCGAGCAGTACTTC
TRBJ1-3 few - TRBV30 CAWSVGLVSGNTIYF TGTGCCTGGAGTGTGGGTCTCGTCTCTGGAAACACCATATATTTT
TRBJ1-1 - - TRBV24-1 CATSDLQNTEAFF TGTGCCACCAGTGATCTCCAGAACACTGAAGCTTTCTTT
TRBJ1-1 many - TRBV7-9 CASSPPRTEAFF TGTGCCAGCAGCCCCCCCCGCACTGAAGCTTTCTTT
TRBJ2-4 - TRBD2 TRBV6-1 CASSKLAGGLAKNIQYF TGTGCCAGCAGTAAACTAGCGGGGGGGCTAGCCAAAAACATTCAGTACTTC
TRBJ1-2 many - TRBV19 CASRIHPPEDGYTF TGTGCCAGCCGGATACACCCTCCGGAGGATGGCTACACCTTC
TRBJ1-1 few - TRBV18 CASSPSGNTEAFF TGTGCCAGCAGCCCCTCCGGGAACACTGAAGCTTTCTTT
TRBJ2-6 many - TRBV9 CASSSQLSGANVLTF TGTGCCAGCAGCTCCCAGCTCTCTGGGGCCAACGTCCTGACTTTC
TRBJ1-2 many TRBD1 TRBV9 CASSGQGHYGYTF TGTGCCAGCAGCGGACAGGGCCACTATGGCTACACCTTC
TRBJ2-1 many - TRBV10-1 CASSESSYNEQFF TGCGCCAGCAGTGAATCGTCATACAATGAGCAGTTCTTC
TRBJ2-7 many - TRBV6-1 CASTTGTEQYF TGTGCCAGCACCACAGGGACCGAGCAGTACTTC
TRBJ2-7 few - TRBV6-1 CASSRQVGSYEQYF TGTGCCAGCAGTCGACAAGTAGGCTCCTACGAGCAGTACTTC
TRBJ2-7 many - TRBV7-8 CASSTRDRYYEQYF TGTGCCAGCAGCACCCGGGACCGCTACTACGAGCAGTACTTC
TRBJ2-7 - - TRBV29-1 CSVELDSYEQYF TGCAGCGTTGAGCTCGATTCCTACGAGCAGTACTTC
TRBJ1-1 few TRBD1 TRBV20-1 CSARKTGTGNTEAFF TGCAGTGCTAGAAAAACCGGGACAGGGAACACTGAAGCTTTCTTT
TRBJ2-5 few - TRBV5-1 CASSLEQGQETQYF TGCGCCAGCAGCTTGGAGCAGGGACAAGAGACCCAGTACTTC
TRBJ1-1 - - TRBV25-1 CASIKSGVTEAFF TGTGCCAGCATCAAGTCAGGGGTTACTGAAGCTTTCTTT
TRBJ1-6 - TRBD1 TRBV6-2/TRBV6-3 CASSGGQGTSPLHF TGTGCCAGCAGTGGGGGACAGGGGACCTCGCCCCTCCACTTT
TRBJ1-2 few - TRBV7-2 CASSQAPHYGYTF TGTGCCAGCAGCCAAGCCCCCCACTATGGCTACACCTTC
TRBJ1-2 once - TRBV7-2 CASGEQANYGYTF TGTGCCAGCGGGGAACAGGCTAACTATGGCTACACCTTC
TRBJ2-5 - - TRBV5-1 CASSSVRGVQETQYF TGCGCCAGCAGCTCAGTCAGGGGAGTCCAAGAGACCCAGTACTTC
TRBJ2-7 - TRBD2 TRBV7-2 CASSPMPGTSGYEQYF TGTGCCAGCAGCCCAATGCCCGGGACTAGCGGCTACGAGCAGTACTTC
TRBJ2-5 many - TRBV7-7 CASSWGPGPGETQYF TGTGCTAGCAGCTGGGGGCCGGGGCCGGGGGAGACCCAGTACTTC
TRBJ1-2 many TRBD1 TRBV2 CASTTTGPPNYGYTF TGTGCCAGCACCACGACAGGGCCCCCCAACTATGGCTACACCTTC
TRBJ1-5 few - TRBV4-3 CASSQDPGLGGNQPQHF TGCGCCAGCAGCCAAGATCCAGGGTTGGGTGGCAATCAGCCCCAGCATTTT
TRBJ1-3 - - TRBV18 CASSPKGEDGNTIYF TGTGCCAGCTCACCAAAAGGGGAAGACGGAAACACCATATATTTT
TRBJ1-1 - - TRBV3-1 CASSRSPQGNTEAFF TGTGCCAGCAGCCGGTCGCCTCAGGGAAATACTGAAGCTTTCTTT